Included here is one T cell receptor (beta chain) sequence, with context. No antigen is known for it. No base quality information exists; no much larger clone differs at one position. TCRbeta CDR3 regions were amplified from genomic DNA using the immunoSEQ Assay, a bias-controlled multiplex PCR. The paper's data handling went like this. The number of nucleated cells in each sample was estimated by amplification of reference gene primers within the assay. Sequence reads were collapsed and filtered to measure the absolute abundance of every unique TCRbeta CDR3 rearrangement. For each sample, productive Simpson clonality was calculated by taking the square root of Simpson's diversity index across productive rearrangements. TCRdb carries this immuneACCESS record with in-frame sequences only. Its versions omit some clonotypes, under half of them owing to an unresolved V gene in the studies checked, with the rest unexplained. Clonal size and the V and J genes are those of that table, whereas D and trimming came from the DNA. For this sample the table gives 300,000 to 350,000 clones, of which around nine tenths were detected only once. In total, the top ten clones hold about 7.3% of the sample.

Reading from cysteine to phenylalanine, the CDR3 counts 14 amino acids. Just the 42-base CDR3 DNA is kept, in frame starting at base 1. Trimming at the junction amounts to 3 bases on V and 7 bases on J, and the germline ends lie 13 bases apart. As encoded in the germline V gene, CDR1 is LGHNT while CDR2 is FRNRAP. This entry is derived from a study of blood T cell repertoires in COVID-19 (dated by TCRdb to about 2020). Regarding the study in general: The collaborator samples originated in the United States, Italy and Spain and spanned the acute and convalescent phases of COVID-19. Sample metadata almost always included a de-identified subject ID, COVID-19 status, age in years and sex. Where available, HLA class I and class II types were obtained from metadata supplied by the sample provider rather than from assay-based typing. The prospective study material was composed of cDNA or gDNA derived from T cells, B-cell-depleted T cells, or PBMCs. The dataset comprised deeply sampled blood TCRbeta repertoires from subjects exposed to, actively infected with, or recovered from COVID-19. The repertoires were made available in a free public database intended to serve as a resource for research on the immune response to SARS-CoV-2. The samples were drawn from the first 160 participants of the ongoing ImmuneRACE study and from over a thousand subjects provided by 6 global collaborators. Here is what the overall study found, with its caveats: Clinical and demographic metadata were provided uncurated, with the amount varying by source and participant.

One collaborating source in Seattle enrolled patients while the patients were actively infected and followed the patients over time throughout the course of disease. The collaborating institutions used their own protocols to collect whole blood in K2EDTA tubes. For TCRbeta analysis, collaborator samples were shipped as frozen whole blood, as isolated PBMCs, or as DNA extracted from either sample type. The TCR originated in a woman aged 70-85 years with COVID-19, enrolled during active disease. The chain uses TRBV12-5 and TRBJ2-1, with TRBD2 as a weak D call on 5 bases. The sample taken for sequencing was peripheral blood. This receptor carries the CDR3 CASGFGLSRNEQFF. The nucleotide sequence is TGTGCTAGTGGTTTCGGACTGTCCCGGAATGAGCAGTTCTTC.